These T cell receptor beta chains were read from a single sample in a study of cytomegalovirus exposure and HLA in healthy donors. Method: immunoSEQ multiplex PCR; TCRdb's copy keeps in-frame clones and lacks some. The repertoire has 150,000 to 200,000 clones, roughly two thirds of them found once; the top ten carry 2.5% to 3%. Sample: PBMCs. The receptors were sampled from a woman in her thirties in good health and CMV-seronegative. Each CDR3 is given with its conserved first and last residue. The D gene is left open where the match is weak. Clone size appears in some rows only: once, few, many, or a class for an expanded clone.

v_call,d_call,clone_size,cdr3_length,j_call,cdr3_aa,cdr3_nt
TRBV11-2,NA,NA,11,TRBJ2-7,CASSPGYEQYF,TGTGCCAGCAGCCCAGGCTACGAGCAGTACTTC
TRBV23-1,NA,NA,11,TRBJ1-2,CASSGRGGYTF,TGCGCCAGCAGCGGGCGGGGCGGCTACACCTTC
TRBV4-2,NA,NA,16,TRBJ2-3,CASSQEEGVGTDTQYF,TGTGCCAGCAGCCAAGAAGAGGGAGTGGGCACAGATACGCAGTATTTT
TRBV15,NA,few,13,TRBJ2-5,CATNGGRGETQYF,TGTGCCACCAACGGGGGACGCGGAGAGACCCAGTACTTC
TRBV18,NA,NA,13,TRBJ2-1,CASSLRQTNEQFF,TGTGCCAGCTCACTAAGACAGACCAATGAGCAGTTCTTC
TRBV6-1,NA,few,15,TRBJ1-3,CASTRTDRTANTIYF,TGTGCCAGCACCAGGACCGACAGGACCGCGAACACCATATATTTT
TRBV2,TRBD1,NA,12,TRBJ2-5,CANRDRSETQYF,TGTGCCAACCGGGACAGGAGTGAGACCCAGTACTTC
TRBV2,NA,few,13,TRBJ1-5,CASTTEINQPQHF,TGTGCCAGTACGACAGAGATCAATCAGCCCCAGCATTTT
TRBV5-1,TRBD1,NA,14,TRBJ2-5,CASSLDRVQETQYF,TGCGCCAGCAGCCTAGACAGGGTCCAAGAGACCCAGTACTTC
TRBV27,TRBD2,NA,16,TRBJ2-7,CASSSPGSGSGDEQYF,TGTGCCAGCAGTTCCCCCGGGAGCGGGAGTGGGGACGAGCAGTACTTC
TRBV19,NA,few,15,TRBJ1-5,CASSNGGRWDQPQHF,TGTGCCAGTAGTAACGGCGGCCGTTGGGATCAGCCCCAGCATTTT
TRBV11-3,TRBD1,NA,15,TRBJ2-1,CASSLEQGAYNEQFF,TGTGCCAGCAGCTTAGAACAGGGGGCCTACAATGAGCAGTTCTTC
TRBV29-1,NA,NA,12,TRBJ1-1,CSVASGEGGAFF,TGCAGCGTTGCATCAGGGGAAGGAGGAGCTTTCTTT
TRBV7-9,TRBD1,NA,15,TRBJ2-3,CASSLGQGAGDTQYF,TGTGCCAGCAGCTTGGGACAGGGGGCGGGAGATACGCAGTATTTT
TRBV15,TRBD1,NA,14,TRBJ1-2,CATKEEGAGYGYTF,TGTGCCACCAAGGAGGAGGGGGCGGGCTATGGCTACACCTTC
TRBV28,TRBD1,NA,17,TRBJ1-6,CASSLATSGTGASPLHF,TGTGCCAGCAGTTTAGCCACTTCCGGGACAGGGGCTTCTCCCCTCCACTTT
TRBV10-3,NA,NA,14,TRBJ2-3,CAISARTSTDTQYF,TGTGCCATCAGTGCTAGAACTAGCACAGATACGCAGTATTTT
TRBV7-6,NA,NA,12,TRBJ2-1,CASSLDRSEQFF,TGTGCCAGCAGCTTAGACAGATCCGAGCAGTTCTTC
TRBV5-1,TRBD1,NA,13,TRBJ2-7,CASSWGQGTEQYF,TGCGCCAGCAGTTGGGGACAGGGTACCGAGCAGTACTTC
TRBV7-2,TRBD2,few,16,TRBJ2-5,CASSRTSGDKRETQYF,TGTGCCAGCAGCCGAACTAGCGGGGACAAACGGGAGACCCAGTACTTC
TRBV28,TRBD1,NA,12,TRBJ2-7,CATGTVPYEQYF,TGTGCCACCGGGACAGTTCCCTACGAGCAGTACTTC
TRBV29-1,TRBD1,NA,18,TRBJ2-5,CSAETRDRASQYQETQYF,TGCAGCGCCGAAACTCGGGACAGGGCCTCCCAATACCAAGAGACCCAGTACTTC
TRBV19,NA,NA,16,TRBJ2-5,CASSIVPRAGQETQYF,TGTGCCAGTAGTATAGTTCCTCGGGCAGGGCAAGAGACCCAGTACTTC
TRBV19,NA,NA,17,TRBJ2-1,CASSIAGGASTYNEQFF,TGTGCCAGTAGTATAGCTGGGGGGGCCAGTACGTACAATGAGCAGTTCTTC
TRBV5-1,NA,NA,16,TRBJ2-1,CASSQGLAPVYNEQFF,TGCGCCAGCAGCCAGGGACTTGCTCCCGTATACAATGAGCAGTTCTTC
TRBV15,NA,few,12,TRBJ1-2,CATSSPRYGYTF,TGTGCCACCAGCAGCCCCCGGTATGGCTACACCTTC
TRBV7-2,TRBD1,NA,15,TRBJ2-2,CASSRTGTNTGELFF,TGTGCCAGCAGCCGGACAGGGACGAACACCGGGGAGCTGTTTTTT
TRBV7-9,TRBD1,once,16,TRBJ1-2,CASSLLTGAAPWGYTF,TGTGCCAGCAGCTTATTGACAGGGGCCGCCCCTTGGGGCTACACCTTC
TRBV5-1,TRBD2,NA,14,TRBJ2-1,CASSLLAGGNEQFF,TGCGCCAGCAGCTTGTTAGCGGGGGGAAATGAGCAGTTCTTC
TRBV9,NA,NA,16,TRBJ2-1,CASSVAGAFSYNEQFF,TGTGCCAGCAGCGTAGCAGGGGCCTTCTCCTACAATGAGCAGTTCTTC
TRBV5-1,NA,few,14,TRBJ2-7,CASSVGTGTYEQYF,TGCGCCAGCAGCGTCGGAACCGGGACCTACGAGCAGTACTTC
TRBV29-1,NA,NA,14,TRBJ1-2,CSVEGGRDNYGYTF,TGCAGCGTTGAAGGTGGGCGGGACAACTATGGCTACACCTTC
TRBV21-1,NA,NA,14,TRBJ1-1,CASSTQGSNTEAFF,TGTGCCAGCAGCACCCAGGGCTCGAACACTGAAGCTTTCTTT
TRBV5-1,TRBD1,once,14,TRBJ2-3,CASAGQGGTDTQYF,TGCGCCAGCGCCGGACAGGGAGGCACAGATACGCAGTATTTT
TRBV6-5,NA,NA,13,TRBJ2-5,CASKGTNQETQYF,TGTGCCAGCAAAGGGACAAACCAAGAGACCCAGTACTTC
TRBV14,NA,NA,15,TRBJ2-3,CASSHQTDLTDTQYF,TGTGCCAGCAGCCATCAGACAGACCTCACAGATACGCAGTATTTT
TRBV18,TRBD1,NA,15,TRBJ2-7,CASSLTRDRPSEQYF,TGTGCCAGCTCACTAACCCGGGACAGACCTTCTGAGCAGTACTTC
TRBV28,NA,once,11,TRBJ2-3,CASSPRGTQYF,TGTGCCAGCAGTCCGCGCGGTACGCAGTATTTT
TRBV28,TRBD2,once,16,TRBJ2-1,CASSYQAVAGGGGRFF,TGTGCCAGCAGTTATCAGGCGGTAGCGGGAGGTGGGGGGCGGTTCTTC
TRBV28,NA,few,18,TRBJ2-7,CASRTGTPRSPLSYEQYF,TGTGCCAGCAGAACCGGGACACCCCGCAGTCCCCTCTCCTACGAGCAGTACTTC
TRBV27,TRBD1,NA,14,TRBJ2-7,CASSHRQGPYEQYF,TGTGCCAGCAGTCACCGACAGGGACCCTACGAGCAGTACTTC
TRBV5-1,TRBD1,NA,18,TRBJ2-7,CASSLLLVGTGVSLEQYF,TGCGCCAGCAGCTTACTCTTAGTAGGGACAGGGGTTTCCCTCGAGCAGTACTTC
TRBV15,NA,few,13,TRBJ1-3,CATSGSSGNTIYF,TGTGCCACCAGCGGGAGCTCTGGAAACACCATATATTTT
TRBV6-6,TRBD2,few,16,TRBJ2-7,CASTLTSNLPLYEQYF,TGTGCCAGCACCTTGACTAGCAACCTCCCCCTCTACGAGCAGTACTTC
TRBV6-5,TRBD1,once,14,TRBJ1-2,CASSWDRNNYGYTF,TGTGCCAGCAGCTGGGACAGGAACAACTATGGCTACACCTTC
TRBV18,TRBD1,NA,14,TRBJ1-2,CASSPGGGDYGYTF,TGTGCCAGCTCACCTGGAGGGGGCGACTATGGCTACACCTTC
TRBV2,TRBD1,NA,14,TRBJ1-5,CASSADRVGQPQHF,TGTGCCAGCAGCGCCGACAGGGTGGGGCAGCCCCAGCATTTT
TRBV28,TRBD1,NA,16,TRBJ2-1,CASSLFRTGVGNEQFF,TGTGCCAGCAGTTTATTTAGGACAGGGGTGGGAAATGAGCAGTTCTTC
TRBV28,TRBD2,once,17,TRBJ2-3,CASSAPRSGGYTDTQYF,TGTGCCAGCAGTGCACCGAGGAGCGGGGGGTACACAGATACGCAGTATTTT
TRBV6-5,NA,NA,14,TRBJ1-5,CASSDGGGNQPQHF,TGTGCCAGCAGTGACGGGGGGGGCAATCAGCCCCAGCATTTT
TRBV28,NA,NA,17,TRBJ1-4,CASTSPLQGPPGEKLFF,TGTGCCAGCACCTCCCCCCTCCAGGGCCCGCCAGGGGAAAAACTGTTTTTT
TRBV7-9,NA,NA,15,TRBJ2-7,CASSPDYPDSYEQYF,TGTGCCAGCAGCCCGGACTACCCGGATTCCTACGAGCAGTACTTC